This T cell receptor beta chain was sequenced during a study of identifying expanded T cells in peripheral blood. Produced via immunoSEQ multiplex PCR; TCRdb's table is partial and in-frame only. The sample has approximately 85,000 clones; around 89% are singletons. This clone has just one count. Its antigen is still unknown. No infections or other immune events were documented during collection. The germline V gene has CDR1 SGHTA and CDR2 FQGNSA. Trimming pared 5 bases from V and 1 base from J, leaving 11 bases between. The CDR3 length is 14 residues. General observations from the study: Across healthy donors, higher total template counts meant significantly greater roughly 2-week count variance. Roughly 1.2 clones differed between technical replicates, versus roughly 16 and 20 over time.

This sequence originates from a person between 18 and 69 years old in good health. The sample comprised blood. The chain combines TRBV7-2 with TRBJ2-5; D may be TRBD1 or TRBD2 (6 bases each). CDR3 amino acids: CASSPRGLQETQYF. DNA of the CDR3: TGTGCCAGCAGCCCCCGGGGGCTCCAAGAGACCCAGTACTTC.